This T cell receptor beta chain was captured by sequencing in a study of OX40 agonist ivuxolimab in advanced cancers. In germline, CDR1 is MRHNA, CDR2 SNTAGT. Trimming took off 2 bases at V and 6 bases at J, with 11 bases between the two ends. The CDR3 contains 14 residues. The repertoire was sequenced with immunoSEQ multiplex PCR; TCRdb's copy has only in-frame clones and lacks some. The sample contains 150,000 to 190,000 clones, 90% to 95% of which appear only once. This sample comprised CD4+ or CD8+ T cells sorted from blood, obtained in a trial of the OX40 agonist ivuxolimab. This receptor was taken from an adult with an advanced solid tumor such as melanoma, head and neck, liver or kidney cancer. The chain couples TRBV6-4 to TRBJ2-1; D is possibly TRBD2 (5 bases). The CDR3 protein is CASSDEAGLNEQFF. CDR3 in DNA: TGTGCCAGCAGTGACGAGGCGGGCCTCAATGAGCAGTTCTTC.